The following is a T cell receptor beta chain sequence with its context. This record comes from a study of T cell responses to AZD1222 COVID-19 vaccine. Across the study: Pooled samples include second doses given at about 4 or 12 weeks.

Assay: immunoSEQ multiplex PCR; the TCRdb copy retains only in-frame clones and omits some. Altogether approximately 200,000 clones are present, almost 90% being singletons, with the ten largest covering roughly 8%. Germline V gene sequence: CDR1 SGHTA, CDR2 FQGTGA. CDR3 size: 14 residues. V lost 5 bases and J 0 bases, leaving 10 bases between the germline ends. The sample in question was peripheral blood, obtained on day 0 of AZD1222 vaccination. The gene calls are TRBV7-3 and TRBJ1-1; tentative D call: TRBD1 (6 bases). The sequence was obtained from an adult in good health. The CDR3 sequence is CASSATGLNTEAFF. The CDR3 region has the DNA TGTGCCAGCAGCGCCACAGGGTTGAACACTGAAGCTTTCTTT.